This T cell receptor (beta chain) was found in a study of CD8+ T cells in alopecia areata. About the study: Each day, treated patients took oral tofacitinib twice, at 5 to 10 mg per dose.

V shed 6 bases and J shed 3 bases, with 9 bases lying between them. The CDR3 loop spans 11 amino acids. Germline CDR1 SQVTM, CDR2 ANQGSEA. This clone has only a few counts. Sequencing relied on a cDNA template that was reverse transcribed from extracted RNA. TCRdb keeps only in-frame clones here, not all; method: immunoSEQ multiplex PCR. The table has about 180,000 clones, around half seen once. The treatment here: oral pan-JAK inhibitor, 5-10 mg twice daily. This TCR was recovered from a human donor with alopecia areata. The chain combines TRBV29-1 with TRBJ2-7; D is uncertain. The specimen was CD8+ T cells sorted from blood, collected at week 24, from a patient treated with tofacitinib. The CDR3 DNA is TGCAGCGTGAACACAAACTACGAGCAGTACTTC. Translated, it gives CSVNTNYEQYF.